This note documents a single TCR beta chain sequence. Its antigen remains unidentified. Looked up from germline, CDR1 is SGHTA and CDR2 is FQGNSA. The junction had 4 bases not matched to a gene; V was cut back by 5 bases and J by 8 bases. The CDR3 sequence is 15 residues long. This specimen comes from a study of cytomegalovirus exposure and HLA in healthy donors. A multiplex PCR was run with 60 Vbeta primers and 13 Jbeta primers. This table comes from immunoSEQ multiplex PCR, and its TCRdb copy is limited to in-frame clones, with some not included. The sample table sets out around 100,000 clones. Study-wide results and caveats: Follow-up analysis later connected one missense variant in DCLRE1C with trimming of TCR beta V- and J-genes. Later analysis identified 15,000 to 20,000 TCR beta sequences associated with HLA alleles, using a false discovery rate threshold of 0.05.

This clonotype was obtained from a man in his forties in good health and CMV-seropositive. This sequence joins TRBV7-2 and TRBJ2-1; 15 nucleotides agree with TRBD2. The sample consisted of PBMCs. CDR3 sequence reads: CASSRTSGRGDEQFF. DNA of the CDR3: TGTGCCAGCAGCCGGACTAGCGGGAGGGGAGATGAGCAGTTCTTC.